Here is one TCR beta chain with its context. This record comes from a study of T cells expressing NK-cell markers. Study-wide background: Sequencing of TCR beta repertoires drew on sorted CD3+CD56+NKG2C+, CD3+CD56+NKG2C- and CD3+CD56-NKG2C+ T cells. With respect to HCMV, seven of the eight sequenced donors were seropositive, and one was seronegative.

5'RACE template switching with UMIs generated TCR beta cDNA. TCRdb reanalyzed the 5' RACE reads and collapses them to one entry per CDR3 protein, without DNA. The sample totals about 550,000 distinct CDR3 sequences; its top ten clones hold roughly 3.4%. The CDR3 length is 14 residues. The germline CDR1 and CDR2 sequences are ENHRY and SYGVKD. The J gene is TRBJ1-2, the V gene TRBV10-3; TCRdb's D call of TRBD1 is untestable without DNA. The clonotype was recovered from a man younger than 35 in good health. The specimen sequenced was blood T cells: a sorted CD56 or NKG2C T cell subset, CD4+ or CD8+ T cells, or bulk PBMC T cells (not recorded which). The CDR3 spells CANRGDPANYGYTF.